The 9 T cell receptor beta chains below come from one sample, sequenced in a study of T-cell memory formation after mild COVID-19. MiXCR, run by TCRdb on the 5' RACE reads, gives a single entry per CDR3 protein. The sample contains 500,000 to 650,000 distinct CDR3 sequences, roughly 20% of which appear only once. Material for sequencing was PBMCs or a T cell subset sorted from them (not recorded which). The receptors were gathered from an adult woman who had mild COVID-19 (a few samples of this study predate the infection). Cell type and time point are not known.

This clonotype occurred many times. The chain combines TRBV7-6 with TRBJ2-1; 14 bases match TRBD2. Looked up from germline, CDR1 is SGHVS and CDR2 is FNYEAQ. The V segment lost 6 bases and the J segment 5 bases; nucleotides outside the gene matches: 3. CDR3 length: 15 residues. CDR3 region: CASRGLAGVNNEQFF. CDR3 DNA: TGTGCCAGCAGGGGACTAGCGGGGGTCAACAATGAGCAGTTCTTC.

This chain connects TRBV30 to TRBJ2-2; a weak D match, TRBD1 (6 bases). V shed 3 bases and J shed 0 bases, with 8 bases lying between them. CDR1 GTSNPN and CDR2 SVGIG come from the germline V gene (reference sequence). The CDR3 sequence is 14 residues long. The CDR3 spells CAWSGQTNTGELFF. In DNA form, the CDR3 reads TGTGCCTGGAGCGGACAGACGAACACCGGGGAGCTGTTTTTT.

The V and J genes are TRBV20-1 and TRBJ2-1; 7 bases are a match to TRBD2. The V gene's germline CDR1 is DFQATT and CDR2 SNEGSKA (reference sequence). The CDR3 sequence is 14 residues long. Trimming removed 1 base from V and 12 bases from J; junction bases left unmatched: 12. In DNA, the CDR3 is TGCAGTGCTAGAGTCCGGGACTACGTATTCGGGCAGTTCTTC. Protein sequence: CSARVRDYVFGQFF.

Regarding this clonotype: At one boundary the junction diverges from the germline segment, which might be a read error. The chain is built from TRBV11-2 and TRBJ2-1; TRBD2 aligns across 10 bases. The germline V gene has CDR1 SGHAT and CDR2 FQNNGV. The CDR3 extends over 13 amino acids. The CDR3: CASSLKRGAGGNF. Here the CDR3 DNA reads TGTGCCAGCAGCTTAAAGCGGGGAGCGGGAGGGAACTTC.

In its sample, this clonotype ranks as medium-sized. The chain links TRBV5-1 to TRBJ2-2; TRBD1 agrees at 7 bases. V gave up 4 bases and J gave up 3 bases; unmatched junction bases: 9. Germline V gene data show CDR1 as SGHRS and CDR2 as YFSETQ. The CDR3 has 16 amino acids. The CDR3 DNA reads TGCGCCAGCAGCCCTAGACAGGGCTTTGACACCGGGGAGCTGTTTTTT. It codes for CASSPRQGFDTGELFF.

This chain uses TRBV10-3 with TRBJ2-1; maybe TRBD2 (5 bases). This CDR3 is built from 15 residues. Germline V CDR1 and CDR2: ENHRY, SYGVKD. V dropped 4 bases and J dropped 8 bases, with 18 bases sitting between them. The CDR3 loop is CAISALTEGRDEQFF. The CDR3 nucleotides read TGTGCCATCAGTGCCCTTACTGAGGGTAGGGATGAGCAGTTCTTC.

Only a few counts were recorded for this clonotype. The genes are TRBV9 and TRBJ1-5; no clear D gene. V lost 0 bases, J lost 5 bases, and 6 bases lay in between. This CDR3 has 13 residues. The germline CDR1 and CDR2 sequences are SGDLS and YYNGEE. CDR3 in amino acids: CASSVAPDQPQHF. The CDR3, as DNA: TGTGCCAGCAGCGTAGCTCCAGATCAGCCCCAGCATTTT.

This clonotype appeared a single time. The chain couples TRBV18 to TRBJ2-3, with D uncertain. The germline V gene has CDR1 KGHSH and CDR2 LQKENI. The CDR3 consists of 15 residues. The V end lost 1 base, the J end lost 2 bases, and 10 bases lay between the germline ends. Here the CDR3 reads CASSPLYSDTDTQYF. The CDR3, as DNA: TGTGCCAGCTCACCACTCTACAGCGACACAGATACGCAGTATTTT.

The chain uses TRBV6-5 and TRBJ1-2; 12 bases are a match to TRBD1. The CDR3 has 16 amino acids. Germline CDR1 MNHEY, CDR2 SVGAGI. V lost 6 bases, J lost 3 bases, and 8 bases stayed unmatched. CDR3 DNA: TGTGCCAGCAGACGCACCGGGACAGGGGGCTACTATGGCTACACCTTC. It encodes CASRRTGTGGYYGYTF.